A single sample is the source of the 24 T cell receptor beta chains below, sequenced in a study of CD8+ T cells in alopecia areata listed by TCRdb under 2018. The protocol used for the library was the immunoSEQ multiplex PCR assay. RNA was extracted from all samples and reverse transcribed into cDNA as template for TCR sequencing. TCRdb limited this immuneACCESS table to in-frame rearrangements with V and J called. A share of clones is missing; checked studies link under half to unresolved V genes, and the rest is unexplained. Across this sample, about 110,000 clones were tabulated and none appeared just once. The ten largest make up about 19% of the sample. What was sequenced was lesional skin. The source is a C3H/HeJ mouse with alopecia areata. This strain has the MHC haplotype H2-k.

This clone was detected only a few times. One end of the junction does not line up with germline, which may come from a read error. The genes are named according to mouse. The read falls 4 residues short of the CDR3 end, and the missing part is taken from the germline J gene. The chain uses TRBV17 and TRBJ2-7; D is unclear. Germline V gene lookup returns CDR1 MNHDT and CDR2 YYDKIL. This CDR3 contains 12 residues. The CDR3 region is CASSRDLYEQYF. CDR3 bases read: TGTGCTAGCAGTCGAGACTTGTAT.

The sample holds a few counts of this clone. All gene names here are mouse names. The CDR3 end falls 4 residues outside the read, so it is completed with the germline J gene. J is TRBJ1-4 and V is TRBV1, with 8 bases lining up with TRBD1. Germline V gene sequence: CDR1 NSQYPW, CDR2 LRSPGD (reference sequence). V was clipped by 4 bases and J by 5 bases; unmatched bases: 6. The CDR3 length is 15 residues. The sequenced part of the CDR3 DNA is TGCACCTGCAGTGGTCGACAGGGGAGGAACGAA. Encoded protein: CTCSGRQGRNE. The whole CDR3 protein is CTCSGRQGRNERLFF.

This clone showed up just a few times. Each gene name is a mouse one. The CDR3 sequence: CTCSADPGGVTEVFF. The part of the CDR3 DNA that was read is TGCACCTGCAGTGCAGATCCGGGGGGAGTCACA. The gene calls are TRBV1 and TRBJ1-1; perhaps TRBD1 as D (5 bases). The observed sequence ends 4 residues before the CDR3 terminus, with the missing tail filled in from the germline J gene. The germline CDR1 and CDR2 sequences are NSQYPW and LRSPGD (reference sequence). Trimming took 0 bases from V and 4 from J, leaving 12 bases between them. This CDR3 comprises 15 residues. Looking up the rest from reference TRBV1 and TRBJ1-1 gives the full variable domain: VTLLEQNPRWRLVPRGQAVNLRCILKNSQYPWMSWYQQDLQKQLQWLFTLRSPGDKEVKSLPGADYLATRVTDTELRLQVANMSQGRTLYCTCSADPGGVTEVFFGKGTRLTVV.

This clone appeared a few times. The genes and germline here are from mouse. The read ends 4 residues shy of where the CDR3 ends; the end is completed using the germline J gene. The V and J genes are TRBV13-2 and TRBJ1-4, with a possible D match to TRBD1 (5 bases). The V end was cut by 5 bases, the J end by 0 bases, with 8 bases between. This CDR3 is built from 14 residues. Germline CDR1 and CDR2: NNHNN and SYGAGS (reference sequence). The CDR3 DNA, read in part, is TGTGCCAGCGGGGGGGACTTTTCCAACGAA. It yields the protein CASGGDFSNE. The CDR3 in full is CASGGDFSNERLFF.

A few counts support this clone. Here the gene names and germline are mouse. The CDR3 is cut off 4 residues early in the read; its end comes from the germline J gene. The chain couples TRBV1 to TRBJ2-7; 11 bases are a match to TRBD2. Germline-derived CDR1 and CDR2 are NSQYPW and LRSPGD (reference sequence). CDR3 length: 17 residues. J was trimmed by 0 bases and V by 0 bases; bases with no gene match: 4. The CDR3 here is CTCSADRTGGLSYEQYF. Incomplete CDR3 DNA: TGCACCTGCAGTGCAGATAGGACTGGGGGGCTCTCCTAT.

Concerning this clone: The genes are named according to mouse. The read stops 4 residues short of the end of the CDR3; the missing end is completed from the germline J gene. The genes are TRBV29 and TRBJ2-1; TRBD1 aligns across 10 bases. CDR3 length equals 13 residues. Trimming at V came to 6 bases and at J to 5 bases, leaving 1 base not matched to a gene. From germline, CDR1 is MSHET and CDR2 SYDVDS. CDR3 loop: CASRGQGNAEQFF. Partial CDR3 DNA: TGTGCTAGCAGGGGACAGGGGAATGCT.

With regard to this clone: Mouse gene names and germline throughout. CDR3 bases read: TGTGCAAGCAGCTCGGGACAGGGGGCGCGAGCAGAA. Amino acid sequence: CASSSGQGARAE. The whole CDR3 region reads CASSSGQGARAETLYF. This chain links TRBV16 with TRBJ2-3; 12 bases map to TRBD1. The CDR3 goes on 4 residues after the read ends, and that part is filled in from the germline J gene. CDR1 is SGHSA, CDR2 FRNQAP, per germline. After removal of 4 bases from V and 3 bases from J, the junction contained 5 bases not matched to a gene. CDR3 length: 16 amino acids.

This clone was found many times. Gene names are mouse gene names. Read data end 4 residues before the CDR3 end; the end is taken from the germline J gene. V and J are TRBV1 and TRBJ2-7; TRBD2 agrees at 10 bases. V shed 5 bases and J 0 bases; nucleotides not matched to a gene: 4. This CDR3 contains 15 residues. Germline V gives CDR1 NSQYPW, CDR2 LRSPGD (reference sequence). The part of the CDR3 DNA that was read is TGCACCTGCAGTCTAGACTGGGGGGCCTCCTAT. Translating gives CTCSLDWGASY. The CDR3, in full, reads CTCSLDWGASYEQYF. Full variable domain (outside the CDR3, taken from reference TRBV1 and TRBJ2-7): VTLLEQNPRWRLVPRGQAVNLRCILKNSQYPWMSWYQQDLQKQLQWLFTLRSPGDKEVKSLPGADYLATRVTDTELRLQVANMSQGRTLYCTCSLDWGASYEQYFGPGTRLTVL.

In its sample, this clone was seen a few times. The genes are named according to mouse. The CDR3 end is not reached by the read, which stops 4 residues before it; the germline J gene fills it in. The chain has TRBV19 and TRBJ2-1, with TRBD1 matching over 10 bases. CDR3 length: 16 residues. From germline, CDR1 is FNHDT and CDR2 SITEND (reference sequence). Unmatched junction bases numbered 7, after V lost 3 bases and J lost 4 bases. CDR3 sequence: CASSTRDRGRYAEQFF. The covered CDR3 bases are TGTGCCAGCAGTACCCGAGACAGGGGGCGATATGCT.

This clone turned up a few times. The germline and genes are mouse ones. The missing CDR3 end, 4 residues past where the read stops, is filled in from the germline J gene. The chain employs TRBV1 and TRBJ2-5, with 8 bases that match TRBD2. V lost 0 bases and J lost 1; bases outside the gene matches: 3. CDR1 is NSQYPW, CDR2 LRSPGD, per germline (reference sequence). This CDR3 contains 16 residues. The CDR3 sequence: CTCSAEGGAYQDTQYF. Incomplete CDR3 DNA: TGCACCTGCAGTGCAGAAGGGGGGGCGTACCAAGAC.

This clone occurred many times. These gene names are mouse names. The CDR3: CASSDAGTSSYEQYF. CDR3 bases read: TGTGCCAGCAGTGATGCCGGGACAAGCTCCTAT. This sequence joins TRBV13-3 and TRBJ2-7; TRBD1 is a possible D gene (6 bases). The CDR3 end is not reached by the read, which stops 4 residues before it; the germline J gene fills it in. The V gene lost 0 bases and the J gene lost 0 bases, with 10 bases spanning the gap. Per the germline V gene, CDR1 is NNHDY and CDR2 is SYVADS. The CDR3 is made up of 15 amino acids.

With regard to this clone: Here the gene names and germline are mouse. From the germline J gene comes the end of the CDR3, since the read stops 4 residues before it. The rearrangement joins TRBV13-1 to TRBJ2-1; no clear D. The CDR3 totals 14 residues. The germline V and J ends were trimmed by 1 base and 0 bases, with 5 bases remaining between them. The germline V gene encodes CDR1 NSHNY and CDR2 SYGAGN. CDR3 bases read: TGTGCCAGCAGTGATAAGGTTAACTATGCT. It is translated as CASSDKVNYA. In full, the CDR3 reads CASSDKVNYAEQFF.

This clone was detected only a few times. Any gene name here is a mouse gene name. The CDR3 end lies 4 residues beyond the end of the read and is filled in from the germline J gene. The rearrangement joins TRBV13-1 to TRBJ2-1; TRBD1 agrees at 9 bases. Germline V gene sequence: CDR1 NSHNY, CDR2 SYGAGN. The V segment lost 0 bases and the J segment 4 bases; nucleotides outside the gene matches: 2. The CDR3 is 15 residues long. The CDR3 spells CASSDDGTGYAEQFF. Incomplete CDR3 DNA: TGTGCCAGCAGTGATGACGGGACAGGGTATGCT.

A word on this clone: Mouse gene names apply. The read ends 4 residues before the CDR3 terminus; that terminus is restored from the germline J gene. The rearrangement links TRBV13-3 to TRBJ1-2; 9 nucleotides agree with TRBD1. This CDR3 has 17 residues. Germline V lookup: CDR1 NNHDY, CDR2 SYVADS. Germline trimming cut 2 bases from V and 0 bases from J; bases unmatched to any gene: 8. The sequenced CDR3 bases are TGTGCCAGCAGTGAGACGGGACAGGGCCCTGCAAACTCC. This translates into CASSETGQGPANS. The whole CDR3 protein is CASSETGQGPANSDYTF.

For this clone: Gene names and germline match the mouse. The read ends 4 residues shy of where the CDR3 ends; the end is completed using the germline J gene. V usage is TRBV19 and J usage is TRBJ2-1; D may be TRBD1 (7 bases). Germline-derived CDR1 and CDR2 are FNHDT and SITEND (reference sequence). CDR3 length equals 13 residues. The CDR3 loop reads CASSIEGGAEQFF. Partial CDR3 DNA: TGTGCCAGCAGTATAGAAGGGGGCGCT.

This clone has ten or more counts. All gene names here are mouse names. The CDR3 end lies 4 residues beyond the end of the read and is filled in from the germline J gene. The chain combines TRBV13-3 with TRBJ2-5, with 7 positions matching TRBD2. The CDR3 runs 15 residues. V lost 3 bases to trimming and J lost 0 bases; unmatched junction nucleotides: 4. Germline CDR1 reads NNHDY; CDR2 reads SYVADS. CDR3 DNA (partial): TGTGCCAGCAGTGTCGGGACTGTTAACCAAGAC. This translates into CASSVGTVNQD. Given in full, the CDR3 is CASSVGTVNQDTQYF.

Worth noting for this clone: Germline and genes: mouse. The CDR3 end falls 4 residues outside the read, so it is completed with the germline J gene. The chain couples TRBV19 to TRBJ2-3; TRBD2 matches at 9 bases. CDR3 length equals 13 residues. Germline V gene lookup returns CDR1 FNHDT and CDR2 SITEND (reference sequence). Here the CDR3 reads CASSRLGEETLYF. The CDR3 DNA, read in part, is TGTGCCAGCAGCAGACTGGGGGAAGAA.

This clone has ten or more counts. The listed genes are named as in mouse. The read halts 4 residues ahead of the CDR3 end, with the missing end drawn from the germline J gene. V usage is TRBV13-1 and J usage is TRBJ2-1, with TRBD1 as a possible D gene (6 bases). Germline V gene data show CDR1 as NSHNY and CDR2 as SYGAGN. V dropped 3 bases and J dropped 0 bases, with 7 bases sitting between them. CDR3 length equals 14 residues. The part of the CDR3 DNA that was read is TGTGCCAGCAGTGGGACAGATAACTATGCT. Its translation is CASSGTDNYA. The CDR3, in full, reads CASSGTDNYAEQFF.

This clone has a handful of counts. Gene names and germline refer to mouse. The missing CDR3 end, 4 residues past where the read stops, is filled in from the germline J gene. The J gene is TRBJ2-2, the V gene TRBV1, with 7 bases identical to TRBD2. Germline V gene sequence: CDR1 NSQYPW, CDR2 LRSPGD (reference sequence). J lost 2 bases, V lost 4 bases, and 4 bases had no gene match. The CDR3 has 15 amino acids. The CDR3 spells CTCSGGGKNTGQLYF. The CDR3 bases that were read are TGCACCTGCAGTGGTGGGGGGAAGAACACCGGG.

In this sample, this clone turned up a few times. Mouse gene names apply. The read terminates 4 residues before the CDR3 end, so the remaining end is supplied by the germline J gene. The chain uses TRBV13-3 and TRBJ2-1; TRBD1 agrees at 11 bases. The V segment lost 6 bases and the J segment 3 bases; nucleotides outside the gene matches: 2. CDR3 length: 14 residues. CDR1 is NNHDY, CDR2 SYVADS, per germline. CDR3 in amino acids: CASKDRGLYAEQFF. The covered CDR3 bases are TGTGCCAGCAAGGACAGGGGGCTCTATGCT.

About this clone: The genes and germline here are from mouse. The read terminates 4 residues before the CDR3 end, so the remaining end is supplied by the germline J gene. V and J are TRBV13-3 and TRBJ1-4; tentatively, D is TRBD1 (6 bases). Germline values: CDR1 NNHDY, CDR2 SYVADS. With 0 bases removed from V and 4 bases from J, the gap between germline ends came to 13 bases. This CDR3 region has 16 residues. CDR3 DNA (partial): TGTGCCAGCAGTGATGAGGACAGACTAAACAACGAA. This sequence encodes CASSDEDRLNNE. The full-length CDR3 reads as CASSDEDRLNNERLFF.

Ten or more counts support this clone. The gene symbols are mouse symbols. The read gets to within 4 residues of the CDR3 end, and the germline J gene fills in the rest. The chain has TRBV13-3 and TRBJ1-2; 9 nucleotides align to TRBD1. J was trimmed by 1 base and V by 6 bases; bases with no gene match: 4. This CDR3 comprises 14 residues. The germline gives CDR1 NNHDY, CDR2 SYVADS. The CDR3 sequence is CASKPGQGNSDYTF. CDR3 DNA, as far as it was read: TGTGCCAGCAAGCCGGGACAGGGAAACTCC.

Only a few counts were recorded for this clone. These gene names are mouse names. The read stops 4 residues short of the end of the CDR3; the missing end is completed from the germline J gene. The chain joins TRBV1 to TRBJ2-7; 7 nucleotides agree with TRBD1. This CDR3 has 15 residues. V gave up 2 bases and J gave up 0 bases; unmatched junction bases: 4. Germline V gene lookup returns CDR1 NSQYPW and CDR2 LRSPGD (reference sequence). The chain's CDR3 is CTCSARGQSSYEQYF. CDR3 DNA (partial): TGCACCTGCAGTGCAAGGGGACAGAGCTCCTAT.

A note on this clone: Gene names are mouse gene names. The read halts 4 residues ahead of the CDR3 end, with the missing end drawn from the germline J gene. V usage is TRBV1 and J usage is TRBJ2-7; 10 positions match TRBD1. Germline V gene sequence: CDR1 NSQYPW, CDR2 LRSPGD (reference sequence). V trimming: 4 bases; J trimming: 0 bases; junction bases outside the gene matches: 3. The CDR3 is 15 amino acids. The CDR3 spells CTCSGGTGVSYEQYF. CDR3 DNA (partial): TGCACCTGCAGTGGAGGGACAGGGGTCTCCTAT.